A selection of T cell receptor beta chains follows, all from one sample in a study of T cell repertoires in cytomegalovirus infection. TCRdb recomputed calls from the reads with MiXCR, one row per CDR3 protein. This table holds 150,000 to 200,000 distinct CDR3 sequences, under 25% found once. Sequenced material: PBMCs. These receptors were collected from a human donor in good health (CMV status not recorded). Some clones in this sample may be carry-over from other donors' samples. The CDR3 runs from the conserved cysteine through the conserved F or W. The order of the fields is V gene, clone size, D gene, J gene, CDR3 DNA, CDR3 protein. The D gene is left open where the match is weak. Size tells how often a clone was seen (once, few, many) or the class of an expanded clone, and some rows leave it out.

v_gene: TRBV20-1
abundance: NA
d_gene: NA
j_gene: TRBJ1-4
CDR3nt: TGCAGTGCTAGTATAGCGAAAAAACTGTTTTTT
CDR3aa: CSASIAKKLFF

v_gene: TRBV27
abundance: NA
d_gene: NA
j_gene: TRBJ2-3
CDR3nt: TGTGCCAGCAGTTTAAACATCGGCCCAGATACGCAGTATTTT
CDR3aa: CASSLNIGPDTQYF

v_gene: TRBV7-4
abundance: few
d_gene: TRBD2
j_gene: TRBJ2-1
CDR3nt: TGTGCCAGCAGCACGGGACTAGCCCAAGGCGATGAGCAGTTCTTC
CDR3aa: CASSTGLAQGDEQFF

v_gene: TRBV12-3/TRBV12-4
abundance: many
d_gene: TRBD1
j_gene: TRBJ1-6
CDR3nt: TGTGCCAGCAGCCGGATACGTAGGACAGGGGGCAGGAATTCACCCCTCCACTTT
CDR3aa: CASSRIRRTGGRNSPLHF

v_gene: TRBV19
abundance: few
d_gene: TRBD2
j_gene: TRBJ2-3
CDR3nt: TGTGCCAGTACTAGCGGGGACACAGATACGCAGTATTTT
CDR3aa: CASTSGDTDTQYF

v_gene: TRBV6-1
abundance: few
d_gene: NA
j_gene: TRBJ2-7
CDR3nt: TGTGCCAGCAGTGAATCTCGGGAGACCGAGCAGTACTTC
CDR3aa: CASSESRETEQYF

v_gene: TRBV20-1
abundance: NA
d_gene: NA
j_gene: TRBJ2-1
CDR3nt: TGCAGTGCTAGGGAAATTGGGGGGACCAGCTCTGAGCAGTTCTTC
CDR3aa: CSAREIGGTSSEQFF

v_gene: TRBV5-6
abundance: few
d_gene: NA
j_gene: TRBJ1-4
CDR3nt: TGTGCCAGCAGCTTGTTCCGGAATGAAAAACTGTTTTTT
CDR3aa: CASSLFRNEKLFF

v_gene: TRBV7-8
abundance: many
d_gene: TRBD2
j_gene: TRBJ2-5
CDR3nt: TGTGCCAGCAGCTTAGCGGCTAGCGGGAGCCAAGAGACCCAGTACTTC
CDR3aa: CASSLAASGSQETQYF

v_gene: TRBV11-2
abundance: many
d_gene: TRBD1
j_gene: TRBJ1-6
CDR3nt: TGTGCCAGCAGCTTAGTTGGGGACAGCTATTCACCCCTCCACTTT
CDR3aa: CASSLVGDSYSPLHF

v_gene: TRBV7-9
abundance: few
d_gene: NA
j_gene: TRBJ2-4
CDR3nt: TGTGCCAGCAGCTTAGGAGCCGGCCTAGCCAAAAACATTCAGTACTTC
CDR3aa: CASSLGAGLAKNIQYF

v_gene: TRBV7-3
abundance: few
d_gene: NA
j_gene: TRBJ1-1
CDR3nt: TGTGCCAGCAGCCCAGCGGGAGGGGGATACACTGAAGCTTTCTTT
CDR3aa: CASSPAGGGYTEAFF

v_gene: TRBV12-3/TRBV12-4
abundance: once
d_gene: NA
j_gene: TRBJ2-3
CDR3nt: TGTGCCAGCAGCCTCCAGAGTACGCAGTATTTT
CDR3aa: CASSLQSTQYF

v_gene: TRBV7-2
abundance: many
d_gene: TRBD2
j_gene: TRBJ2-5
CDR3nt: TGTGCCAGCAGCTTAGCGCGCGGGAGCGAGACCCAGTACTTC
CDR3aa: CASSLARGSETQYF

v_gene: TRBV7-2
abundance: many
d_gene: NA
j_gene: TRBJ2-2
CDR3nt: TGTGCCAGCAGCTCATCGGCAGTAGGGACACCGACCGGGGAGCTGTTTTTT
CDR3aa: CASSSSAVGTPTGELFF

v_gene: TRBV12-3/TRBV12-4
abundance: NA
d_gene: NA
j_gene: TRBJ1-3
CDR3nt: TGTGCCAGCAGTTCCCGACAGGTGGTGGGAAACACCATATATTTT
CDR3aa: CASSSRQVVGNTIYF

v_gene: TRBV7-3
abundance: NA
d_gene: TRBD1
j_gene: TRBJ1-2
CDR3nt: TGTGCCAGCAGCTCCCAACAGGGGGCAGGGAGGGGCTACACCTTC
CDR3aa: CASSSQQGAGRGYTF

v_gene: TRBV11-2
abundance: few
d_gene: NA
j_gene: TRBJ2-5
CDR3nt: TGTGCCAGCAGCCCCCGATCTTTGGTGGGAACCCTACAAGAGACCCAGTACTTC
CDR3aa: CASSPRSLVGTLQETQYF

v_gene: TRBV7-2
abundance: few
d_gene: NA
j_gene: TRBJ1-3
CDR3nt: TGTGCCAGCGCGTGGACGTCCACCTCTGGAAACACCATATATTTT
CDR3aa: CASAWTSTSGNTIYF

v_gene: TRBV28
abundance: NA
d_gene: NA
j_gene: TRBJ2-3
CDR3nt: TGTGCCAGCAGTTTCACATCCAGGAACGTTTTGACAGATACGCAGTATTTT
CDR3aa: CASSFTSRNVLTDTQYF

v_gene: TRBV5-5
abundance: NA
d_gene: NA
j_gene: TRBJ1-3
CDR3nt: TGTGCCAGCAGCTTCGAGTTAAGCTCTGGAAACACCATATATTTT
CDR3aa: CASSFELSSGNTIYF

v_gene: TRBV7-2
abundance: many
d_gene: TRBD1
j_gene: TRBJ1-5
CDR3nt: TGTGCCAGCAGCCAAATGGGACAGGGGTTGGGCAATCAGCCCCAGCATTTT
CDR3aa: CASSQMGQGLGNQPQHF

v_gene: TRBV14
abundance: NA
d_gene: NA
j_gene: TRBJ2-2
CDR3nt: TGTGCCAGCAGCCGATACAGGTCCGGCGGGCTGTTTTTT
CDR3aa: CASSRYRSGGLFF

v_gene: TRBV7-2
abundance: NA
d_gene: NA
j_gene: TRBJ2-2
CDR3nt: TGTGCCAGCAGCCCAGGGGGTTGGGGACTGAACACCGGGGAGCTGTTTTTT
CDR3aa: CASSPGGWGLNTGELFF

v_gene: TRBV9
abundance: NA
d_gene: NA
j_gene: TRBJ1-6
CDR3nt: TGTGCCAGCAGCACCATGGGGGGCTCACCCCTCCACTTT
CDR3aa: CASSTMGGSPLHF

v_gene: TRBV28
abundance: NA
d_gene: NA
j_gene: TRBJ1-5
CDR3nt: TGTGCCAGCAGTTTGAGTATCTCGGCAGGGGCCCGTGAGAGAGCCCAGCATTTT
CDR3aa: CASSLSISAGARERAQHF

v_gene: TRBV7-2
abundance: many
d_gene: TRBD1
j_gene: TRBJ1-5
CDR3nt: TGTGCCAGCAGCTTATCCCAGGGGGCTGGACAGCCCCAGCATTTT
CDR3aa: CASSLSQGAGQPQHF

v_gene: TRBV27
abundance: NA
d_gene: NA
j_gene: TRBJ1-1
CDR3nt: TGTGCCAGCAGTTTATACACCCAGAACACTGAAGCTTTCTTT
CDR3aa: CASSLYTQNTEAFF

v_gene: TRBV3-1
abundance: once
d_gene: NA
j_gene: TRBJ1-2
CDR3nt: TGTGCCAGCAGCAAATCGGACACCGGCTATGGCTACACCTTC
CDR3aa: CASSKSDTGYGYTF

v_gene: TRBV5-1
abundance: few
d_gene: TRBD2
j_gene: TRBJ2-5
CDR3nt: TGCGCCAGCAGCCTTAGCGGGACCAACCAAGAGACCCAGTACTTC
CDR3aa: CASSLSGTNQETQYF

v_gene: TRBV28
abundance: NA
d_gene: NA
j_gene: TRBJ1-2
CDR3nt: TGTGCCAGCAGACCCCAGGGTTCGAATGGCTACACCTTC
CDR3aa: CASRPQGSNGYTF

v_gene: TRBV7-9
abundance: NA
d_gene: NA
j_gene: TRBJ2-3
CDR3nt: TGTGCCAGCAGCCCCCCTGGAGGGACTAGCACAGATACGCAGTATTTT
CDR3aa: CASSPPGGTSTDTQYF

v_gene: TRBV6-2/TRBV6-3
abundance: few
d_gene: NA
j_gene: TRBJ1-5
CDR3nt: TGTGCCAGCAGAATGTCCTTCAATCAGCCCCAGCATTTT
CDR3aa: CASRMSFNQPQHF

v_gene: TRBV5-5
abundance: few
d_gene: NA
j_gene: TRBJ2-7
CDR3nt: TGTGCCAGCAGCTCGGGAGACGCCTACGAGCAGTACTTC
CDR3aa: CASSSGDAYEQYF

v_gene: TRBV6-1
abundance: many
d_gene: NA
j_gene: TRBJ1-5
CDR3nt: TGTGCCAGCAGTGAAGGGAGTCGGAGCAATCAGCCCCAGCATTTT
CDR3aa: CASSEGSRSNQPQHF

v_gene: TRBV7-9
abundance: many
d_gene: TRBD2
j_gene: TRBJ2-7
CDR3nt: TGTGCCAGCAGCCCTTACGGGGGAGGCGGGAGGGCCGAGCAGTACTTC
CDR3aa: CASSPYGGGGRAEQYF

v_gene: TRBV7-6
abundance: NA
d_gene: NA
j_gene: TRBJ1-2
CDR3nt: TGTGCCAGCAGCTCGGACTTACCCCCCTATGGCTACACCTTC
CDR3aa: CASSSDLPPYGYTF

v_gene: TRBV9
abundance: few
d_gene: NA
j_gene: TRBJ2-3
CDR3nt: TGTGCCAGCAACAGCGGAACCACAGATACGCAGTATTTT
CDR3aa: CASNSGTTDTQYF

v_gene: TRBV7-8
abundance: many
d_gene: NA
j_gene: TRBJ2-7
CDR3nt: TGTGCCAGCAGCCCCCTAGGGGGGCCCTACGAGCAGTACTTC
CDR3aa: CASSPLGGPYEQYF

v_gene: TRBV29-1
abundance: NA
d_gene: NA
j_gene: TRBJ2-1
CDR3nt: TGCAGCGGAAACAGGGACCCGAATGAGCAGTTCTTC
CDR3aa: CSGNRDPNEQFF

v_gene: TRBV19
abundance: NA
d_gene: TRBD1
j_gene: TRBJ1-1
CDR3nt: TGTGCCAGTAGTTTACAGGGGCCCATGAACACTGAAGCTTTCTTT
CDR3aa: CASSLQGPMNTEAFF

v_gene: TRBV7-6
abundance: few
d_gene: NA
j_gene: TRBJ2-5
CDR3nt: TGTGCTAGCAGCCCGGAGGGCCAAGAGACCCAGTACTTC
CDR3aa: CASSPEGQETQYF

v_gene: TRBV15
abundance: NA
d_gene: TRBD1
j_gene: TRBJ1-2
CDR3nt: TGTGCCACCAGCCGGGACAGGGTTCCGGGCTACACCTTC
CDR3aa: CATSRDRVPGYTF

v_gene: TRBV20-1
abundance: NA
d_gene: NA
j_gene: TRBJ1-1
CDR3nt: TGCAGTGCCCGAGAGACAGGTAACACTGAAGCTTTCTTT
CDR3aa: CSARETGNTEAFF